One sample yielded the 20 T cell receptor beta chains listed below, sequenced in a study of shared clonotypes between healthy human individuals. Clones were read by immunoSEQ multiplex PCR, and TCRdb kept only the in-frame ones, dropping some. The sample consists of around 2.5 million clones, more than 85% of them appearing once. Sample: naive CD4+ T cells from PBMCs. Subset defined: CD45RA+ positively selected. The receptors here all came from a man aged 18-30 years in good health. Some clones in this sample may be carry-over from other donors' samples.

The V call is TRBV4-1, the J call TRBJ1-1, with 9 bases lining up with TRBD1. In germline, CDR1 is MGHRA, CDR2 YSYEKL. CDR3 length equals 15 residues. With 6 bases clipped from V and 5 bases from J, the junction kept 10 bases outside the gene matches. The CDR3 region is CASRYGQGSGTEAFF. The CDR3 region has the DNA TGCGCCAGCAGATACGGACAGGGGTCGGGAACTGAAGCTTTCTTT.

This sequence joins TRBV5-6 and TRBJ2-2; TRBD1 is a possible D gene (6 bases). Trimming pared 3 bases from V and 1 base from J, leaving 7 bases between. Per the germline V gene, CDR1 is SGHDT and CDR2 is YYEEEE. This CDR3 has 14 amino acids. CDR3 loop: CASSWGQNTGELFF. The CDR3, as DNA: TGTGCCAGCAGCTGGGGACAGAACACCGGGGAGCTGTTTTTT.

Note on this clone: One end of the junction is discordant with germline, which a read error may explain. The CDR3, as DNA: TGTGCCAGCAGCCAGGGGACGGACAGGTCGCAATTT. Residues: CASSQGTDRSQF. The chain is built from TRBV11-2 and TRBJ1-1; 7 bases fit TRBD1. Germline CDR1 SGHAT, CDR2 FQNNGV. The CDR3 consists of 12 residues.

The genes are TRBV28 and TRBJ2-5; D is unclear. This CDR3 has 13 amino acids. In germline, CDR1 is MDHEN, CDR2 SYDVKM. V was trimmed by 3 bases and J by 0 bases, leaving 5 bases between them. CDR3 DNA sequence: TGTGCCAGCAGTTTTGCGAACCAAGAGACCCAGTACTTC. Amino acid sequence: CASSFANQETQYF.

This chain connects TRBV2 to TRBJ1-2; TRBD1 agrees at 9 bases. The germline gives CDR1 SNHLY, CDR2 FYNNEI. The trim removed 5 bases at V and 3 bases at J, leaving 4 bases unmatched. The CDR3 has 14 amino acids. CDR3 bases: TGTGCCAGCAGTTCACAGGGGGCAGACTATGGCTACACCTTC. Residues: CASSSQGADYGYTF.

The rearrangement links TRBV10-3 to TRBJ1-2; TRBD1 might be the D (5 bases). This CDR3 has 14 amino acids. Germline CDR1 and CDR2: ENHRY and SYGVKD. Trimming took off 0 bases at V and 2 bases at J, with 7 bases between the two ends. This CDR3 reads CAISESWGNYGYTF. The CDR3 nucleotides are TGTGCCATCAGTGAGTCATGGGGGAACTATGGCTACACCTTC.

About this clone itself: In the same sample, other DNA sequences code for this CDR3. This chain joins TRBV28 and TRBJ1-2; possible D gene TRBD1, 6 bases. This CDR3 spans 12 amino acids. CDR1 and CDR2 from the germline V gene are MDHEN and SYDVKM. V was clipped by 3 bases and J by 7 bases, with 9 bases between them. CDR3 sequence reads: CASSLARGGYTF. The CDR3 bases are TGTGCCAGCAGTTTGGCCAGGGGTGGCTACACCTTC.

V usage is TRBV10-3 and J usage is TRBJ2-7; unclear D gene. Looked up from germline, CDR1 is ENHRY and CDR2 is SYGVKD. Trimming cost V 4 bases and J 0 bases, with 4 bases left between them. CDR3 length: 12 amino acids. The CDR3 is CAISAASYEQYF. DNA for the CDR3: TGTGCCATCAGTGCGGCCTCCTACGAGCAGTACTTC.

This chain links TRBV5-1 with TRBJ2-1; 7 positions agree with TRBD1. The germline CDR1 and CDR2 sequences are SGHRS and YFSETQ. V gave up 3 bases and J gave up 8 bases; unmatched junction bases: 11. CDR3 length equals 15 residues. This CDR3 reads CASSYNRQGSDEQFF. The CDR3 DNA reads TGCGCCAGCAGCTACAATCGACAGGGTTCCGATGAGCAGTTCTTC. Full variable domain (rest looked up from reference TRBV5-1 and TRBJ2-1): KAGVTQTPRYLIKTRGQQVTLSCSPISGHRSVSWYQQTPGQGLQFLFEYFSETQRNKGNFPGRFSGRQFSNSRSEMNVSTLELGDSALYLCASSYNRQGSDEQFFGPGTRLTVL.

DNA of the CDR3: TGTGCCAGCAGTGATAGTGGCCTCGGGGAGCTGTTTTTT. This codes for CASSDSGLGELFF. The rearrangement uses TRBV2 and TRBJ2-2; D is ambiguous. CDR1 and CDR2 (germline): SNHLY, FYNNEI. The CDR3 has 13 residues. V gave up 3 bases and J gave up 7 bases, with 9 bases separating them.

The chain has TRBV5-1 and TRBJ2-7, with TRBD2 matching 7 bases. The CDR3 runs 15 residues. V lost 4 bases to trimming and J lost 1 base; unmatched junction nucleotides: 8. Germline V gene data show CDR1 as SGHRS and CDR2 as YFSETQ. This chain's CDR3 is CASSRTSTVSYEQYF. The CDR3 nucleotides are TGCGCCAGCAGCCGGACTAGTACGGTGTCCTACGAGCAGTACTTC. The full variable domain, rest sourced from reference TRBV5-1 and TRBJ2-7, is KAGVTQTPRYLIKTRGQQVTLSCSPISGHRSVSWYQQTPGQGLQFLFEYFSETQRNKGNFPGRFSGRQFSNSRSEMNVSTLELGDSALYLCASSRTSTVSYEQYFGPGTRLTVT.

The rearrangement joins TRBV28 to TRBJ2-1, with no clear D. The CDR3 contains 15 residues. V was trimmed by 6 bases and J by 0 bases, leaving 12 bases between them. Germline values: CDR1 MDHEN, CDR2 SYDVKM. CDR3 DNA: TGTGCCAGCAGCCCCCGGATAAGCTCCTACAATGAGCAGTTCTTC. Amino acids: CASSPRISSYNEQFF.

The rearrangement uses TRBV2 and TRBJ2-1; a weak D match, TRBD2 (5 bases). Germline-derived CDR1 and CDR2 are SNHLY and FYNNEI. The CDR3 covers 13 residues. The ends were cut back, 9 bases at V and 0 bases at J, with 9 bases in the middle. CDR3 sequence reads: CARRASSYNEQFF. The CDR3 nucleotides read TGTGCCAGGAGGGCGAGCTCCTACAATGAGCAGTTCTTC.

The chain carries TRBV5-1 and TRBJ2-1; TRBD2 matches 8 bases. Germline V gives CDR1 SGHRS, CDR2 YFSETQ. The CDR3 consists of 17 residues. V shed 4 bases and J 4 bases; nucleotides not matched to a gene: 13. CDR3 DNA sequence: TGCGCCAGCAGCCCGTCCGGGAGGGTATTTTCATACAATGAGCAGTTCTTC. Residues: CASSPSGRVFSYNEQFF.

V and J are TRBV7-9 and TRBJ2-7; 11 bases map to TRBD2. Trimming removed 5 bases from V and 5 bases from J; junction bases left unmatched: 11. The length of the CDR3 is 16 residues. Germline V gene sequence: CDR1 SEHNR, CDR2 FQNEAQ (reference sequence). CDR3 coding DNA: TGTGCCAGCAGCCCCCGAATAGCGGGAGGGCAAGACGAGCAGTACTTC. This translates into CASSPRIAGGQDEQYF.

The chain is built from TRBV6-6 and TRBJ2-3; unclear D gene. The V end lost 2 bases, the J end lost 5 bases, and 8 bases lay between the germline ends. The germline gives CDR1 MNHNY, CDR2 SVGAGI (reference sequence). This CDR3 region has 13 residues. DNA for the CDR3: TGTGCCAGCAGTTACCAGACGGGAGATACGCAGTATTTT. Encoded protein: CASSYQTGDTQYF.

The rearrangement uses TRBV19 and TRBJ1-3; a possible D gene is TRBD1 (6 bases). The CDR3 loop spans 16 amino acids. The V end lost 5 bases, the J end lost 0 bases, and 14 bases lay between the germline ends. The germline V gene has CDR1 LNHDA and CDR2 SQIVND (reference sequence). The CDR3 region is CASSFDRPGSGNTIYF. The CDR3 DNA reads as TGTGCCAGTAGTTTCGACAGGCCTGGCTCTGGAAACACCATATATTTT. Full variable domain (missing parts from reference TRBV19 and TRBJ1-3): DGGITQSPKYLFRKEGQNVTLSCEQNLNHDAMYWYRQDPGQGLRLIYYSQIVNDFQKGDIAEGYSVSREKKESFPLTVTSAQKNPTAFYLCASSFDRPGSGNTIYFGEGSWLTVV.

The rearrangement links TRBV6-4 to TRBJ2-7; TRBD2 agrees at 9 bases. There are 16 residues in the CDR3. Germline CDR1 is MRHNA and CDR2 is SNTAGT. Trimming at V came to 8 bases and at J to 2 bases, leaving 13 bases not matched to a gene. The CDR3, as DNA: TGTGCCAGCCCAAGGCCCCGACTAGCGGCCCCCTACGAGCAGTACTTC. Translated, it gives CASPRPRLAAPYEQYF.

This chain connects TRBV5-5 to TRBJ2-6; the match to TRBD1 covers 9 bases. With V trimmed by 3 bases and J by 0 bases, 7 bases remained unmatched. The CDR3 covers 18 residues. The germline CDR1 and CDR2 sequences are SGHKS and YYEKEE (reference sequence). CDR3 loop: CASSSDRGTSSGANVLTF. CDR3 nucleotide sequence: TGTGCCAGCAGCTCAGACAGGGGGACGAGCTCTGGGGCCAACGTCCTGACTTTC.

The J gene is TRBJ2-3, the V gene TRBV7-3; D remains ambiguous. V was clipped by 0 bases and J by 6 bases, with 7 bases between them. From germline, CDR1 is SGHTA and CDR2 FQGTGA. This CDR3 region has 13 residues. Written as DNA, the CDR3 is TGTGCCAGCAGCTTAACCCTATACGATACGCAGTATTTT. This translates into CASSLTLYDTQYF.